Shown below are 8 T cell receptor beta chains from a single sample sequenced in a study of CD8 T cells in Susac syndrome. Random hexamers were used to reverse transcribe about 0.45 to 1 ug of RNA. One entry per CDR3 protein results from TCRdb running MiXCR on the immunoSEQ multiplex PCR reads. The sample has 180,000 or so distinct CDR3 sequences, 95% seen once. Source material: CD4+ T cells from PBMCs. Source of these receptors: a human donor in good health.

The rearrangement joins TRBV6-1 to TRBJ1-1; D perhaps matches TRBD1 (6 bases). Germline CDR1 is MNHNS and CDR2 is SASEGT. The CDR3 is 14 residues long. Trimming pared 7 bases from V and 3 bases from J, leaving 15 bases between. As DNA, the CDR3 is TGTGCCAGCACCTTACAGGGATGGGACACTGAAGCTTTCTTT. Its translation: CASTLQGWDTEAFF.

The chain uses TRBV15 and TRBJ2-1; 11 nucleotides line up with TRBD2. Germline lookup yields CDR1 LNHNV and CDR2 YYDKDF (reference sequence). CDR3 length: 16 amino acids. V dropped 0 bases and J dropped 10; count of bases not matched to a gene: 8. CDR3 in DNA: TGTGCCACCAGCAGAGATCTGTCTAGCGGGGGGCAGGAGCAGTTCTTC. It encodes CATSRDLSSGGQEQFF.

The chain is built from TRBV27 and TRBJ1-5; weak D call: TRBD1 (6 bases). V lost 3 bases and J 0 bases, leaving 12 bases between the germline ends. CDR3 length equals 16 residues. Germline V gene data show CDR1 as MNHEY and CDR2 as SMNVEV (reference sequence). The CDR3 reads CASSLVGTNSNQPQHF. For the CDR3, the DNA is TGTGCCAGCAGTTTGGTCGGGACAAATAGCAATCAGCCCCAGCATTTT.

The CDR3 DNA sequence: TGTGCCAGCAGTTTTAAGATTCTCTATGGCTACACCTTC. It codes for CASSFKILYGYTF. The chain combines TRBV12-3 or TRBV12-4 with TRBJ1-2; D is uncertain. The CDR3 spans 13 residues. V shed 3 bases and J shed 4 bases, with 9 bases lying between them.

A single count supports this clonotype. This CDR3 reads CASSRREMNTGELFF. CDR3 bases: TGTGCCAGCAGTAGGAGGGAGATGAACACCGGGGAGCTGTTTTTT. V and J are TRBV6-6 and TRBJ2-2, with TRBD2 as a possible D gene (6 bases). CDR3 length equals 15 residues. The V gene lost 5 bases and the J gene lost 1 base, with 11 bases spanning the gap. The V gene's germline CDR1 is MNHNY and CDR2 SVGAGI (reference sequence).

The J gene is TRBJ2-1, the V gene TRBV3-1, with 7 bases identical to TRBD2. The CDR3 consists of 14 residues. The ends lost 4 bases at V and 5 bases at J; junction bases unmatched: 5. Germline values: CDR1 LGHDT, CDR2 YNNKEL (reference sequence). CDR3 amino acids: CASSLRGLHNEQFF. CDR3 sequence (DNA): TGTGCCAGCAGCCTCCGGGGACTACACAATGAGCAGTTCTTC.

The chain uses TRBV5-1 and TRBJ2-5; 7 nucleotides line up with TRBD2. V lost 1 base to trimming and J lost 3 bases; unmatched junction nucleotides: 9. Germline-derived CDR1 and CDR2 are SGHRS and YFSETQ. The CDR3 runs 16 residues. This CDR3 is CASSLNPGGREETQYF. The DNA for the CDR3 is TGCGCCAGCAGCTTGAATCCTGGAGGGAGGGAAGAGACCCAGTACTTC. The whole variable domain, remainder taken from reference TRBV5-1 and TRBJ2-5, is KAGVTQTPRYLIKTRGQQVTLSCSPISGHRSVSWYQQTPGQGLQFLFEYFSETQRNKGNFPGRFSGRQFSNSRSEMNVSTLELGDSALYLCASSLNPGGREETQYFGPGTRLLVL.

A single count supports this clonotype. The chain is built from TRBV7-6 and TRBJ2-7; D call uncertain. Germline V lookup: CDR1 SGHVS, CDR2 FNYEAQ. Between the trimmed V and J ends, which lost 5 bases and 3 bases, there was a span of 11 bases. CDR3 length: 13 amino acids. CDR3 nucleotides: TGTGCCAGCAGCCCTTCACAATACTACGAGCAGTACTTC. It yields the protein CASSPSQYYEQYF.